The 32 T cell receptor beta chains presented below share a single source sample, sequenced in a study of CD8 T cells in ankylosing spondylitis. TCRdb analysed the 5' RACE reads with MiXCR anew, one entry per CDR3 protein. The sample includes hundreds of thousands of distinct CDR3 sequences, 7.5% to 9% of them seen just once. Material for sequencing was blood, either unsorted or a sorted T cell fraction (not recorded which). The receptors come from a male donor with ankylosing spondylitis or in good health (not recorded which).

This clonotype was counted ten times or more. V and J are TRBV20-1 and TRBJ1-5, with D possibly matching TRBD1 (5 bases). The germline V gene has CDR1 DFQATT and CDR2 SNEGSKA (reference sequence). V lost 3 bases, J lost 7 bases, and 13 bases lay in between. This CDR3 has 13 residues. Here the CDR3 DNA reads TGCAGTGCTAGGGCAGGGTGGAGGCAGCCCCAGCATTTT. Translated, it gives CSARAGWRQPQHF.

In its sample, this clonotype was seen many times. This chain joins TRBV7-6 and TRBJ1-1, with D unclear. From germline, CDR1 is SGHVS and CDR2 FNYEAQ. The CDR3 length is 14 residues. Trimming removed 1 base at V and 0 bases at J, with 6 bases between. CDR3 coding DNA: TGTGCCAGCAGCTTAGATGCGGTGAACACTGAAGCTTTCTTT. Protein sequence: CASSLDAVNTEAFF.

This clonotype was found a few times. V gene TRBV7-2 combines with J gene TRBJ2-1, with TRBD1 identical over 9 bases. The germline gives CDR1 SGHTA, CDR2 FQGNSA. This CDR3 has 15 residues. V was pared by 5 bases and J by 2 bases, with 4 bases of the junction left unmatched. The CDR3 nucleotides read TGTGCCAGCAGCCCGCGACAGGGGGCCTACAATGAGCAGTTCTTC. It translates to CASSPRQGAYNEQFF.

This clonotype occurred many times. The CDR3 DNA is TGTGCCAGCAGCTTAGGGGGAGTACTAGCCAAAAACATTCAGTACTTC. Translated: CASSLGGVLAKNIQYF. The rearrangement joins TRBV7-8 to TRBJ2-4; D might be TRBD2 (5 bases). From germline, CDR1 is SGHVS and CDR2 FQNEAQ. The CDR3 runs 16 residues. Trimming stripped 1 base from V and 0 bases from J, with 10 bases between.

Ten or more counts support this clonotype. The rearrangement joins TRBV5-5 to TRBJ2-1; 10 bases fit TRBD2. Germline V gene lookup returns CDR1 SGHKS and CDR2 YYEKEE (reference sequence). V was clipped by 4 bases and J by 4 bases; unmatched bases: 8. The CDR3 totals 16 residues. CDR3 region: CASSPSGLATYNEQFF. In DNA form, the CDR3 reads TGTGCCAGCAGCCCCTCGGGACTAGCGACGTACAATGAGCAGTTCTTC.

Only a few counts were recorded for this clonotype. This chain connects TRBV7-8 to TRBJ1-2; possibly TRBD1 for D (5 bases). The CDR3 contains 14 residues. The V end lost 5 bases, the J end lost 3 bases, and 13 bases lay between the germline ends. Germline lookup yields CDR1 SGHVS and CDR2 FQNEAQ. This CDR3 is CASSRDGTDYGYTF. The CDR3 coding sequence is TGTGCCAGCAGCAGAGATGGGACGGACTATGGCTACACCTTC.

The chain is built from TRBV5-1 and TRBJ2-6, with D possibly TRBD1 on 6 matching bases. Germline V lookup: CDR1 SGHRS, CDR2 YFSETQ. The CDR3 covers 18 residues. V was pared by 0 bases and J by 0 bases, with 13 bases between. The CDR3 DNA reads TGCGCCAGCAGCTTGGTGGGGGCACAAGTCTCTGGGGCCAACGTCCTGACTTTC. It codes for CASSLVGAQVSGANVLTF.

The chain employs TRBV5-1 and TRBJ1-1; TRBD1 matches 7 bases. The CDR3 is 14 amino acids. Germline V gene data show CDR1 as SGHRS and CDR2 as YFSETQ. The V and J ends lost 3 bases and 3 bases, in that order; junction bases with no gene match: 5. This CDR3 reads CASSSRGSDTEAFF. In DNA, the CDR3 is TGCGCCAGCAGCTCCAGGGGGTCGGACACTGAAGCTTTCTTT.

At least ten counts were recorded for this clonotype. The V gene is TRBV20-1, the J gene TRBJ2-1; TRBD2 aligns across 8 bases. The length of the CDR3 is 15 residues. The junction had 9 bases not matched to a gene; V was cut back by 1 base and J by 7 bases. Germline values: CDR1 DFQATT, CDR2 SNEGSKA (reference sequence). The CDR3 bases are TGCAGTGCTAGAGTTCCGGGGGGGCCTGGGAATGAGCAGTTCTTC. The encoded protein is CSARVPGGPGNEQFF.

This clonotype was seen at least ten times. The DNA of the CDR3 is TGTGCCAGTAGTATATCTAGCGGGGGAAACTACAATGAGCAGTTCTTC. This codes for CASSISSGGNYNEQFF. V is TRBV19 and J is TRBJ2-1, with TRBD2 matching over 10 bases. V shed 2 bases, J shed 3 bases, and the junction held 4 bases outside the gene matches. Germline V gene data show CDR1 as LNHDA and CDR2 as SQIVND (reference sequence). This CDR3 region has 16 residues.

The CDR3 region is CASSPHPDGSYGYTF. The DNA for the CDR3 is TGTGCCAGCAGCCCCCACCCGGACGGATCCTATGGCTACACCTTC. The rearrangement joins TRBV7-2 to TRBJ1-2, with D unresolved. CDR1 is SGHTA, CDR2 FQGNSA, per germline. The CDR3 totals 15 residues. With 5 bases removed from V and 4 bases from J, the gap between germline ends came to 17 bases.

This clonotype has a count of ten or more. V and J are TRBV5-6 and TRBJ2-3; 9 bases fit TRBD2. V was pared by 4 bases and J by 5 bases, with 11 bases of the junction left unmatched. Per the germline V gene, CDR1 is SGHDT and CDR2 is YYEEEE. CDR3 length: 16 amino acids. The CDR3 region is CASSPLGGGAVDTQYF. The CDR3 DNA follows: TGTGCCAGCAGCCCCCTGGGCGGGGGGGCCGTAGATACGCAGTATTTT.

This clonotype was seen ten or more times. The gene calls are TRBV29-1 and TRBJ2-1; TRBD2 is a possible D gene (7 bases). Germline V gives CDR1 SQVTM, CDR2 ANQGSEA. The germline V and J ends were trimmed by 5 bases and 0 bases, with 14 bases remaining between them. This CDR3 spans 15 amino acids. CDR3 nucleotide sequence: TGCAGCGTTCTGGGGGGAGGGGGCTCCTACAATGAGCAGTTCTTC. Residues: CSVLGGGGSYNEQFF.

This clonotype has ten or more counts. The chain combines TRBV5-1 with TRBJ2-1; 10 bases align to TRBD2. From germline, CDR1 is SGHRS and CDR2 YFSETQ. Trimming cost V 4 bases and J 6 bases; bases outside gene matches: 10. The CDR3 covers 16 residues. CDR3 nucleotide sequence: TGCGCCAGCAGCCCCCTCGGGGGACTAGCGCGCAATGAGCAGTTCTTC. This sequence encodes CASSPLGGLARNEQFF. Based on the CDR3 plus reference TRBV5-1 and TRBJ2-1, the full variable domain is KAGVTQTPRYLIKTRGQQVTLSCSPISGHRSVSWYQQTPGQGLQFLFEYFSETQRNKGNFPGRFSGRQFSNSRSEMNVSTLELGDSALYLCASSPLGGLARNEQFFGPGTRLTVL.

This clonotype showed up many times. The rearrangement links TRBV4-3 to TRBJ2-2; the D gene is possibly TRBD2 (7 bases). The germline CDR1 and CDR2 sequences are LGHNA and YSLEER. The CDR3 has 18 residues. V was clipped by 0 bases and J by 2 bases, with 16 bases between them. CDR3 nucleotides: TGCGCCAGCAGCCAAGATGCGGCTCCGGGGGGCAACACCGGGGAGCTGTTTTTT. Translating it yields CASSQDAAPGGNTGELFF.

In this sample, this clonotype turned up many times. This chain joins TRBV20-1 and TRBJ2-1; 8 nucleotides align to TRBD2. CDR3 length equals 16 residues. The junction had 9 bases not matched to a gene; V was cut back by 0 bases and J by 5 bases. Germline CDR1 is DFQATT and CDR2 is SNEGSKA (reference sequence). CDR3 loop: CSARDTALAVNNEQFF. CDR3 DNA: TGCAGTGCTAGAGATACGGCACTAGCGGTTAACAATGAGCAGTTCTTC.

Details on this clonotype: This may arise from a read error, as a much more abundant clone is one base away. The chain uses TRBV12-5 and TRBJ1-1, with 7 bases identical to TRBD1. The CDR3 extends over 17 amino acids. Germline loops: CDR1 LGHNT, CDR2 FRNRAP. V lost 0 bases to trimming and J lost 10 bases; unmatched junction nucleotides: 17. The CDR3 DNA reads TGTGCTAGTGGTTTGGTACTAACAGGGGAGGAATCCACAAGAGCTTTCTTT. It codes for CASGLVLTGEESTRAFF. The full variable domain, completed using reference TRBV12-5 and TRBJ1-1, is DARVTQTPRHKVTEMGQEVTMRCQPILGHNTVFWYRQTMMQGLELLAYFRNRAPLDDSGMPKDRFSAEMPDATLATLKIQPSEPRDSAVYFCASGLVLTGEESTRAFFGQGTRLTVV.

This clonotype has a handful of counts. The gene calls are TRBV12-3 or TRBV12-4 and TRBJ2-3, with 10 bases aligning to TRBD2. The length of the CDR3 is 15 residues. V lost 2 bases and J lost 5; bases outside the gene matches: 4. The CDR3: CASSLSGGAKDTQYF. The CDR3 region has the DNA TGTGCCAGCAGTTTAAGCGGGGGGGCCAAAGATACGCAGTATTTT.

The chain recombines TRBV20-1 with TRBJ2-3, with 16 bases identical to TRBD2. The trim removed 3 bases at V and 6 bases at J, leaving 0 bases unmatched. Germline CDR1 and CDR2: DFQATT and SNEGSKA (reference sequence). The CDR3 is 14 amino acids. CDR3 in amino acids: CSARGLAGGDTQYF. CDR3 coding DNA: TGCAGTGCTAGGGGACTAGCGGGAGGGGATACGCAGTATTTT.

This clonotype occurred many times. The rearrangement uses TRBV12-3 or TRBV12-4 and TRBJ2-7; D might be TRBD1 (5 bases). The CDR3 loop spans 12 amino acids. V was trimmed by 4 bases and J by 6 bases, leaving 10 bases between them. The CDR3 DNA follows: TGTGCCAGCAGTTCCCCAGGGTTCGAGCAGTACTTC. Its translation is CASSSPGFEQYF.

This clonotype was detected many times. This CDR3 is CASSLRGGRTDTQYF. In nucleotides, the CDR3 is TGTGCCAGCAGCTTAAGGGGCGGGAGGACAGATACGCAGTATTTT. V gene TRBV7-2 combines with J gene TRBJ2-3; 8 nucleotides agree with TRBD2. There are 15 residues in the CDR3. V shed 2 bases and J 3 bases; nucleotides not matched to a gene: 4. Germline CDR1 SGHTA, CDR2 FQGNSA.

This clonotype was seen many times. The V gene is TRBV4-3, the J gene TRBJ1-1, with D perhaps matching TRBD1 (6 bases). The CDR3 runs 17 residues. The germline V gene encodes CDR1 LGHNA and CDR2 YSLEER. Trimming removed 0 bases at V and 1 base at J, with 15 bases between. In DNA, the CDR3 is TGCGCCAGCAGCCAAGATCGAGGGGGGGGCGCGAACACTGAAGCTTTCTTT. Its translation: CASSQDRGGGANTEAFF.

This clonotype was recorded a few times. The chain links TRBV30 to TRBJ2-1; TRBD2 agrees at 13 bases. CDR3 length: 15 residues. Per the germline V gene, CDR1 is GTSNPN and CDR2 is SVGIG (reference sequence). V shed 3 bases, J shed 6 bases, and the junction held 5 bases outside the gene matches. The CDR3 loop is CAWRRGLAGFNEQFF. CDR3 nucleotide sequence: TGTGCCTGGAGGCGGGGACTAGCGGGATTCAATGAGCAGTTCTTC. Filled out from reference TRBV30 and TRBJ2-1, the complete variable domain reads SQTIHQWPATLVQPVGSPLSLECTVEGTSNPNLYWYRQAAGRGLQLLFYSVGIGQISSEVPQNLSASRPQDRQFILSSKKLLLSDSGFYLCAWRRGLAGFNEQFFGPGTRLTVL.

This clonotype was seen ten or more times. This chain uses TRBV11-2 with TRBJ2-1, with 8 bases fitting TRBD1. This CDR3 contains 14 residues. With 2 bases clipped from V and 8 bases from J, the junction kept 5 bases outside the gene matches. Germline assignment: CDR1 SGHAT and CDR2 FQNNGV. CDR3 DNA: TGTGCCAGCAGCTTACAGGGGGCGTGGGATGAGCAGTTCTTC. Its protein product is CASSLQGAWDEQFF.

This clonotype has a count of ten or more. CDR3 protein: CASSLEGGAYEQYF. The CDR3 DNA reads as TGTGCCAGCAGTTTGGAAGGCGGGGCCTACGAGCAGTACTTC. The chain uses TRBV7-8 and TRBJ2-7; tentatively, D is TRBD2 (6 bases). Germline assignment: CDR1 SGHVS and CDR2 FQNEAQ. The CDR3 has 14 amino acids. The V gene lost 6 bases and the J gene lost 2 bases, with 14 bases spanning the gap.

This clonotype was picked up many times. This chain connects TRBV18 to TRBJ1-1, with D maybe TRBD1 (5 bases). Germline V lookup: CDR1 KGHSH, CDR2 LQKENI. This CDR3 contains 15 residues. Trimming removed 3 bases at V and 4 bases at J, with 15 bases between. CDR3 DNA sequence: TGTGCCAGCTCACCTGGGACGGTTCGTGGCACTGAAGCTTTCTTT. Translation: CASSPGTVRGTEAFF.

Ten or more counts support this clonotype. The J gene is TRBJ2-3, the V gene TRBV20-1; possible D gene TRBD2, 6 bases. CDR1 and CDR2 (germline): DFQATT, SNEGSKA (reference sequence). The CDR3 contains 16 residues. The V end lost 0 bases, the J end lost 1 base, and 14 bases lay between the germline ends. CDR3 nucleotides: TGCAGTGCTAGAGATTGGGGGGAGTGGGGCACAGATACGCAGTATTTT. This sequence encodes CSARDWGEWGTDTQYF.

A few counts support this clonotype. The CDR3 DNA follows: TGTGCCAGCAGTTCCCTGACCTTCACCCCCCGAGACACTAAGAATGGCTACACCTTC. Translating gives CASSSLTFTPRDTKNGYTF. The rearrangement joins TRBV28 to TRBJ1-2; no clear D. Germline V gene lookup returns CDR1 MDHEN and CDR2 SYDVKM. V was trimmed by 4 bases and J by 6 bases, leaving 30 bases between them. The CDR3 length is 19 residues.

This clonotype has ten or more counts. The V and J genes are TRBV5-1 and TRBJ2-1, with TRBD2 identical over 8 bases. Germline assignment: CDR1 SGHRS and CDR2 YFSETQ. Germline trimming cut 5 bases from V and 4 bases from J; bases unmatched to any gene: 5. This CDR3 is built from 14 residues. CDR3 nucleotides: TGCGCCAGCAGGCATTCTAGCGGGTACAATGAGCAGTTCTTC. Translating gives CASRHSSGYNEQFF.

There are many counts of this clonotype. This chain links TRBV9 with TRBJ1-1; no definite D call. The length of the CDR3 is 14 residues. The germline V gene encodes CDR1 SGDLS and CDR2 YYNGEE. Trimming cost V 4 bases and J 0 bases, with 10 bases left between them. The CDR3 DNA reads TGTGCCAGCAGCCCTGCGGGTCTGAACACTGAAGCTTTCTTT. The encoded protein is CASSPAGLNTEAFF.

The rearrangement links TRBV5-1 to TRBJ2-1, with TRBD2 matching over 8 bases. Germline V lookup: CDR1 SGHRS, CDR2 YFSETQ. J was trimmed by 2 bases and V by 4 bases; bases with no gene match: 11. This CDR3 region has 17 residues. CDR3 region: CASSPRGGSGAYNEQFF. DNA of the CDR3: TGCGCCAGCAGCCCGCGGGGAGGTAGCGGGGCCTACAATGAGCAGTTCTTC.

This clonotype was seen ten or more times. This chain links TRBV20-1 with TRBJ2-1, with D tentatively TRBD1 (6 bases). From germline, CDR1 is DFQATT and CDR2 SNEGSKA (reference sequence). The CDR3 is 15 residues long. Trimming pared 3 bases from V and 0 bases from J, leaving 12 bases between. The chain's CDR3 is CSASYDRSSYNEQFF. The CDR3 coding sequence is TGCAGTGCTAGTTACGACAGGAGCTCCTACAATGAGCAGTTCTTC.